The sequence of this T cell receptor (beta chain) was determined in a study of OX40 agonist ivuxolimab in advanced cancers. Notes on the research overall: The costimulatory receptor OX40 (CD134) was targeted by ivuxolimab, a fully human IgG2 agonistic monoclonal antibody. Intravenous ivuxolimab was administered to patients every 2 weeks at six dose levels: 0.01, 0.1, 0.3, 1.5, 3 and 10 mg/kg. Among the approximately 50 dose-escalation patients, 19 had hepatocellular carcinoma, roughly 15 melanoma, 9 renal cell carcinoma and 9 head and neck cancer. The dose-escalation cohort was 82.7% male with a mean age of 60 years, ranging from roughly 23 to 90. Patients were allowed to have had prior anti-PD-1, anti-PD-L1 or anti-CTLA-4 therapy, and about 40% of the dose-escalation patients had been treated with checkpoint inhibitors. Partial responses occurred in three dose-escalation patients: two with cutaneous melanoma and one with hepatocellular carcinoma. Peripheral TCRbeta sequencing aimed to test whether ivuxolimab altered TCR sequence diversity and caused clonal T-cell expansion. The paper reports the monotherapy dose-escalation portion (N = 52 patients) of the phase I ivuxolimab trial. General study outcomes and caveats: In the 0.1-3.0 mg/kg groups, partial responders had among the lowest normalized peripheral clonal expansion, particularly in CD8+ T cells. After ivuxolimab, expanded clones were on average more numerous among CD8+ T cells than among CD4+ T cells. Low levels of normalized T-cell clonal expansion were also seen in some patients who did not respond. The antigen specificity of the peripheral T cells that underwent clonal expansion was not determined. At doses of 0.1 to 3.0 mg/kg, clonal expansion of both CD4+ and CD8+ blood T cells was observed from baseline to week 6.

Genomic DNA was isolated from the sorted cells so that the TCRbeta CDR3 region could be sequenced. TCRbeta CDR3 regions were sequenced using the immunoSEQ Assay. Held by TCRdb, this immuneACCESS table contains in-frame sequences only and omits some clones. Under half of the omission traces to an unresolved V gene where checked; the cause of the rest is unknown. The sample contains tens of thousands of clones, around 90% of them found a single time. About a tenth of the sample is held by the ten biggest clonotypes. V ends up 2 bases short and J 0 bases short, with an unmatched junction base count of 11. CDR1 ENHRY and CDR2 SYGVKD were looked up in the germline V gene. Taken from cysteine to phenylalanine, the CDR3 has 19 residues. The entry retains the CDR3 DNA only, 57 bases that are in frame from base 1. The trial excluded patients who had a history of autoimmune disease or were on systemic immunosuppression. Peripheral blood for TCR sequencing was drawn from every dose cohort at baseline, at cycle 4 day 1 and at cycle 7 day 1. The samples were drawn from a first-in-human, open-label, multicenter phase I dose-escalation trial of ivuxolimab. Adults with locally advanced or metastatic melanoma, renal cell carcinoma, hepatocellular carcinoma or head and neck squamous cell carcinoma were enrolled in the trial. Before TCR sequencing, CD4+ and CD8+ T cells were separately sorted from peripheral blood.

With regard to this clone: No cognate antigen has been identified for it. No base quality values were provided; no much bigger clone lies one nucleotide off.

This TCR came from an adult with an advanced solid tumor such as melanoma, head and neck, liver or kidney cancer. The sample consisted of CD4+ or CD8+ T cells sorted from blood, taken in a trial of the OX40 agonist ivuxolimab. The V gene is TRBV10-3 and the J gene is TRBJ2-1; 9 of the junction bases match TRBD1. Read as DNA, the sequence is TGTGCCATCAGTGAGGTTTTAGATACAGGGGGCTTCTCCTACAATGAGCAGTTCTTC. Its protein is CAISEVLDTGGFSYNEQFF.